This record concerns one T cell receptor beta chain sequence. This sample stems from a study of long-term antiretroviral therapy in people with HIV. An immunoSEQ assay, version v3.0, was performed at survey level. Some clones are missing from TCRdb's copy, which holds only in-frame ones; the method was immunoSEQ multiplex PCR. This sample has approximately 33,000 clones; roughly four fifths occur once, and the top ten carry roughly 8.6%. V lost 5 bases to trimming and J lost 0 bases; unmatched junction nucleotides: 3. CDR3 length: 15 amino acids. Germline-derived CDR1 and CDR2 are MNHEY and SVGAGI. Sequences were derived from unsorted PBMCs, sampled 0.4 years before starting antiretroviral therapy. The chain combines TRBV6-5 with TRBJ1-4; 7 bases are shared with TRBD1. This TCR was recovered from a man aged 18 to 30 with HIV. The CDR3 is CASSQTGATNEKLFF. The CDR3 DNA is TGTGCCAGCAGTCAAACAGGGGCAACTAATGAAAAACTGTTTTTT.